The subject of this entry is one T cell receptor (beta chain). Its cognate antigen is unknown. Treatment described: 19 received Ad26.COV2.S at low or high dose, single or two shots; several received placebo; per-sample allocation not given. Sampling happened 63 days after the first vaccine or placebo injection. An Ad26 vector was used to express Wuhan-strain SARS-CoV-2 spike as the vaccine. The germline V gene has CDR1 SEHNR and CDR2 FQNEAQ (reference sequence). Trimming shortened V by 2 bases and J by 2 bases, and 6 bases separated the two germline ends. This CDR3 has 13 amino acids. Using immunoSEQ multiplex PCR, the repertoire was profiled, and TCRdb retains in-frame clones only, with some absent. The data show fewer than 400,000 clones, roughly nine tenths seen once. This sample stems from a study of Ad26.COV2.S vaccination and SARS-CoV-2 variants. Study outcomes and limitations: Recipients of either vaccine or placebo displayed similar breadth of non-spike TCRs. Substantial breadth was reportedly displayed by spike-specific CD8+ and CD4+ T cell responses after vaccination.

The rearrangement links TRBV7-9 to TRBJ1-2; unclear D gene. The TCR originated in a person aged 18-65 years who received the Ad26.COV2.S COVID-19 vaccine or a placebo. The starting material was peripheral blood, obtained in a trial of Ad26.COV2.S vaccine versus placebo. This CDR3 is CASSLRGNYGYTF. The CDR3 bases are TGTGCCAGCAGCTTACGAGGGAACTATGGCTACACCTTC.